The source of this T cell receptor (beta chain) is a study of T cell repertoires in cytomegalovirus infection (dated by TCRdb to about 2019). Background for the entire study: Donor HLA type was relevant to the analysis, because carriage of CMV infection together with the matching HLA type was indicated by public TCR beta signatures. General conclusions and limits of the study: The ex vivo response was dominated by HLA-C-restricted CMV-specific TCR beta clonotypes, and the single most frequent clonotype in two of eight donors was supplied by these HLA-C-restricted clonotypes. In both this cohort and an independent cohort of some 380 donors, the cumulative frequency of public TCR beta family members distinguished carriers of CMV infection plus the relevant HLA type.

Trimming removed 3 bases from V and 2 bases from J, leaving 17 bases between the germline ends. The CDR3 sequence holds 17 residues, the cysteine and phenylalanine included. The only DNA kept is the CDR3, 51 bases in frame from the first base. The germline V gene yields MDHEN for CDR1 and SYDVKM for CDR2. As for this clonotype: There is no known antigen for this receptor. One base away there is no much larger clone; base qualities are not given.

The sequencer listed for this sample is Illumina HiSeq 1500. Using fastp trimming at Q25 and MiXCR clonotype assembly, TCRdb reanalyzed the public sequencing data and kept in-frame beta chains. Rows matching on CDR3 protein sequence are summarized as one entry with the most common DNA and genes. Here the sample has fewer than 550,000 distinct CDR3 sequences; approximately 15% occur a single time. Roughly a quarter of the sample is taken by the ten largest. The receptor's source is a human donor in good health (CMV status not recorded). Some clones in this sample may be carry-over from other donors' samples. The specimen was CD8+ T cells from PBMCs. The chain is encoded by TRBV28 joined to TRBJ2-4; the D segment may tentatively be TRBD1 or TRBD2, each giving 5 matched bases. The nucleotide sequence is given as TGTGCCAGCAGTTTCCCCCGGGACCTTTTATCCAAAAACATTCAGTACTTC. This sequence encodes CASSFPRDLLSKNIQYF.